Below are 31 T cell receptor beta chains sequenced from a single sample in a study of blood T cell repertoires in COVID-19. The assay was immunoSEQ multiplex PCR, and TCRdb's table has in-frame clones only and misses some. Of over 250,000 clones listed, 85% to 90% are singletons. Sample: PBMCs or T cells enriched from blood (not recorded which). These receptors were taken from a woman aged 18-29 years who had recovered from COVID-19.

This chain links TRBV16 with TRBJ2-7, with D unclear. The CDR3 contains 12 residues. CDR1 is KGHSY, CDR2 FQNENV, per germline. V was cut by 4 bases and J by 7 bases, with 11 bases left in between. CDR3 bases: TGTGCCAGCAGCCCTTCCACGGGTGAGCAGTACTTC. Amino acid sequence: CASSPSTGEQYF.

This chain uses TRBV5-5 with TRBJ1-2; 10 nucleotides match TRBD1. CDR1 SGHKS and CDR2 YYEKEE come from the germline V gene (reference sequence). This CDR3 has 14 amino acids. Losses at the gene ends were 3 bases for V and 8 bases for J; bases not matched to a gene: 7. For the CDR3, the DNA is TGTGCCAGCAGCTCGGGGACAGGGGAGATCGGCTACACCTTC. Its protein product is CASSSGTGEIGYTF.

The chain couples TRBV18 to TRBJ2-1; no firm D call. CDR1 KGHSH and CDR2 LQKENI come from the germline V gene. This CDR3 has 11 amino acids. The ends were cut back, 3 bases at V and 5 bases at J, with 2 bases in the middle. The CDR3 reads CASSPDNEQFF. As DNA, the CDR3 is TGTGCCAGCTCACCCGACAATGAGCAGTTCTTC.

The V call is TRBV13, the J call TRBJ1-1; 7 nucleotides agree with TRBD1. The ends lost 0 bases at V and 1 base at J; junction bases unmatched: 2. The CDR3 is 15 amino acids. Looked up from germline, CDR1 is PRHDT and CDR2 is FYEKMQ (reference sequence). CDR3 sequence (DNA): TGTGCCAGCAGCTTAGGCAGGGGGACGAACACTGAAGCTTTCTTT. Translation gives CASSLGRGTNTEAFF.

The genes are TRBV24-1 and TRBJ2-2; tentatively, D is TRBD2 (7 bases). V was cut by 4 bases and J by 4 bases, with 18 bases left in between. The germline V gene encodes CDR1 KGHDR and CDR2 SFDVKD. The CDR3 consists of 17 residues. CDR3 coding DNA: TGTGCCACCAGTGACCCCGAGGGGGGGTTGAGCACCGGGGAGCTGTTTTTT. Its protein product is CATSDPEGGLSTGELFF.

The rearrangement joins TRBV20-1 to TRBJ2-7, with a weak D call TRBD1 (6 bases). Germline-derived CDR1 and CDR2 are DFQATT and SNEGSKA (reference sequence). Trimming left V 7 bases short and J 9 bases short, with 16 bases between. This CDR3 region has 11 residues. CDR3 sequence: CSVNPTGWQYF. The CDR3 DNA reads TGCAGTGTTAACCCGACAGGCTGGCAGTACTTC.

The chain recombines TRBV3-1 (or the pseudogene TRBV3-2) with TRBJ2-7; possibly TRBD2 for D (5 bases). The V gene lost 4 bases and the J gene lost 2 bases, with 15 bases spanning the gap. The germline gives CDR1 LGHDT, CDR2 YNNKEL (reference sequence). This CDR3 comprises 15 residues. The CDR3 DNA sequence: TGTGCCAGCAGCCCCCTCGGGGTCGGGCCCTACGAGCAGTACTTC. Encoded protein: CASSPLGVGPYEQYF.

A single count supports this clone. The chain links TRBV4-1 to TRBJ2-3; 9 bases fit TRBD2. The CDR3 sequence is 21 residues long. CDR1 MGHRA and CDR2 YSYEKL come from the germline V gene. V was clipped by 3 bases and J by 0 bases; unmatched bases: 19. The CDR3 DNA follows: TGCGCCAGCAGCCAGGCCCACAGGGGAGTAGCGGGGGAACCAAGCACAGATACGCAGTATTTT. Translated: CASSQAHRGVAGEPSTDTQYF.

V is TRBV28 and J is TRBJ1-6; TRBD1 aligns across 10 bases. CDR3 length: 14 amino acids. Unmatched junction bases numbered 2, after V lost 6 bases and J lost 6 bases. CDR1 MDHEN and CDR2 SYDVKM come from the germline V gene. CDR3 sequence reads: CASRRDRGNSPLHF. In nucleotides, the CDR3 is TGTGCCAGCAGACGGGACAGGGGTAATTCACCCCTCCACTTT.

This clone has just a few counts. The chain carries TRBV4-1 and TRBJ1-2, with 8 nucleotides matching TRBD1. The CDR3 totals 15 residues. The trim removed 3 bases at V and 3 bases at J, leaving 6 bases unmatched. The germline V gene has CDR1 MGHRA and CDR2 YSYEKL. CDR3 bases: TGCGCCAGCAGCCATCCCGCACAGGGGGACTATGGCTACACCTTC. This codes for CASSHPAQGDYGYTF.

This clone was seen just once. The chain joins TRBV6-5 to TRBJ1-2, with D tentatively TRBD1 (6 bases). This CDR3 has 13 residues. Per the germline V gene, CDR1 is MNHEY and CDR2 is SVGAGI. Trimming removed 6 bases at V and 2 bases at J, with 10 bases between. CDR3 in DNA: TGTGCCAGCAGGGTACAGGGAAACTATGGCTACACCTTC. Amino acids: CASRVQGNYGYTF.

CDR3 in DNA: TGTGCCACCAGTGATTTACAGGGGGTCACCGGGGAGCTGTTTTTT. This gives the protein CATSDLQGVTGELFF. The V and J genes are TRBV24-1 and TRBJ2-2; 8 bases map to TRBD1. V lost 1 base and J lost 4; bases outside the gene matches: 1. Germline V gene data show CDR1 as KGHDR and CDR2 as SFDVKD. CDR3 length equals 15 residues.

The chain carries TRBV28 and TRBJ1-6; possibly TRBD1 for D (5 bases). CDR1 is MDHEN and CDR2 is SYDVKM in the germline V gene. V gave up 8 bases and J gave up 1 base, with 12 bases separating them. The CDR3 contains 15 residues. The DNA for the CDR3 is TGTGCCAGCGTCAGGGCCGGGTCCTATAATTCACCCCTCCACTTT. Translated: CASVRAGSYNSPLHF. Full variable domain (missing parts from reference TRBV28 and TRBJ1-6): DVKVTQSSRYLVKRTGEKVFLECVQDMDHENMFWYRQDPGLGLRLIYFSYDVKMKEKGDIPEGYSVSREKKERFSLILESASTNQTSMYLCASVRAGSYNSPLHFGNGTRLTVT.

This chain links TRBV4-1 with TRBJ2-7; 10 nucleotides agree with TRBD1. Unmatched junction bases numbered 9, after V lost 0 bases and J lost 4 bases. Germline-derived CDR1 and CDR2 are MGHRA and YSYEKL. This CDR3 region has 17 residues. CDR3 DNA: TGCGCCAGCAGCCAAGATGGTTGGGACAGGGGACAGTACGAGCAGTACTTC. Translating it yields CASSQDGWDRGQYEQYF.

This clone was picked up a small number of times. The rearrangement links TRBV27 to TRBJ2-7; a weak D match, TRBD1 (6 bases). The CDR3 consists of 14 residues. Germline V CDR1 and CDR2: MNHEY, SMNVEV (reference sequence). V was shortened by 6 bases and J by 5 bases, with 17 bases between the two germline ends. This chain's CDR3 is CASRQGPNYDEQYF. The CDR3 DNA follows: TGTGCCAGCAGACAGGGTCCGAACTACGACGAGCAGTACTTC.

This clone has more than one count but fewer than ten. This chain links TRBV28 with TRBJ2-3; 12 positions agree with TRBD2. Germline CDR1 reads MDHEN; CDR2 reads SYDVKM. The ends lost 7 bases at V and 2 bases at J; junction bases unmatched: 4. The CDR3 spans 15 residues. Here the CDR3 reads CASNRLAGVTDTQYF. DNA of the CDR3: TGTGCCAGCAACCGACTAGCGGGGGTCACAGATACGCAGTATTTT.

This sequence joins TRBV7-8 and TRBJ2-2; D gene ambiguous. Per the germline V gene, CDR1 is SGHVS and CDR2 is FQNEAQ. The CDR3 runs 14 residues. With 4 bases removed from V and 1 base from J, the gap between germline ends came to 7 bases. CDR3 protein: CASSSTVNTGELFF. The DNA of the CDR3 is TGTGCCAGCAGCTCGACTGTGAACACCGGGGAGCTGTTTTTT.

Here the CDR3 DNA reads TGTGCCAGCACTCCCGGAGGAAACTATGGCTACACCTTC. This gives the protein CASTPGGNYGYTF. V usage is TRBV2 and J usage is TRBJ1-2; D is unclear. The CDR3 contains 13 residues. Trimming left V 7 bases short and J 2 bases short, with 11 bases between. The germline V gene encodes CDR1 SNHLY and CDR2 FYNNEI.

This clone appeared once. The V and J genes are TRBV14 and TRBJ1-6; no firm D call. Germline assignment: CDR1 SGHDN and CDR2 FVKESK. The CDR3 extends over 15 amino acids. Trimming removed 4 bases from V and 5 bases from J, with 12 bases in between. CDR3 sequence: CASSRMDGNNSPLHF. The DNA of the CDR3 is TGTGCCAGCAGCCGGATGGACGGGAATAATTCACCCCTCCACTTT.

The chain combines TRBV2 with TRBJ1-1, with a possible D match to TRBD1 (5 bases). CDR1 is SNHLY and CDR2 is FYNNEI in the germline V gene. CDR3 size: 13 residues. The ends were cut back, 6 bases at V and 1 base at J, with 9 bases in the middle. This CDR3 is CASRSDRNTEAFF. The CDR3 DNA is TGTGCCAGCAGAAGCGACAGGAACACTGAAGCTTTCTTT.

The J gene is TRBJ1-2, the V gene TRBV5-5; D is undetermined. Germline-derived CDR1 and CDR2 are SGHKS and YYEKEE (reference sequence). The CDR3 covers 12 residues. V lost 4 bases, J lost 3 bases, and 7 bases lay in between. The CDR3 DNA sequence: TGTGCCAGCAGCACCGGGGACTATGGCTACACCTTC. It codes for CASSTGDYGYTF.

The chain uses TRBV25-1 and TRBJ1-4; 9 nucleotides agree with TRBD1. Germline lookup yields CDR1 MGHDK and CDR2 SYGVNS. Trimming removed 6 bases from V and 7 bases from J; junction bases left unmatched: 6. CDR3 length: 14 residues. DNA for the CDR3: TGTGCCAGCAGCCGGGACAGGGTTAGTGAAAAACTGTTTTTT. Residues: CASSRDRVSEKLFF.

The chain couples TRBV27 to TRBJ1-1; the D gene is possibly TRBD1 (5 bases). V was cut by 0 bases and J by 6 bases, with 14 bases left in between. Germline V gene data show CDR1 as MNHEY and CDR2 as SMNVEV (reference sequence). This CDR3 region has 15 residues. CDR3 protein: CASSLSLSRASEAFF. The CDR3 DNA is TGTGCCAGCAGTTTATCACTATCCAGGGCCTCTGAAGCTTTCTTT.

The chain carries TRBV24-1 and TRBJ2-3, with 8 bases identical to TRBD1. The germline V gene has CDR1 KGHDR and CDR2 SFDVKD. This CDR3 is built from 15 residues. J was trimmed by 4 bases and V by 3 bases; bases with no gene match: 5. CDR3 nucleotides: TGTGCCACCAGTGATCCAGGGGGCGCCGCAGATACGCAGTATTTT. This encodes CATSDPGGAADTQYF.

This chain links TRBV11-2 with TRBJ2-3; 10 positions agree with TRBD1. The length of the CDR3 is 15 residues. Looked up from germline, CDR1 is SGHAT and CDR2 is FQNNGV. The V segment lost 7 bases and the J segment 3 bases; nucleotides outside the gene matches: 7. DNA of the CDR3: TGTGCCAGCACCCCCGACAGGGGGCGGACAGATACGCAGTATTTT. Amino acid sequence: CASTPDRGRTDTQYF.

The CDR3 nucleotides read TGTGCCAGCAGTGATCTAGCGGCGGCCTACAATGAGCAGTTCTTC. This codes for CASSDLAAAYNEQFF. V gene TRBV2 combines with J gene TRBJ2-1; 7 nucleotides align to TRBD2. The V segment lost 3 bases and the J segment 2 bases; nucleotides outside the gene matches: 4. This CDR3 spans 15 amino acids. The germline gives CDR1 SNHLY, CDR2 FYNNEI.

V gene TRBV6-4 combines with J gene TRBJ2-1, with D possibly matching TRBD2 (5 bases). The CDR3 is 15 residues long. CDR1 is MRHNA, CDR2 SNTAGT, per germline. V lost 2 bases, J lost 5 bases, and 13 bases lay in between. The DNA for the CDR3 is TGTGCCAGCAGTGACCGAGCGGTACTCCACAATGAGCAGTTCTTC. This codes for CASSDRAVLHNEQFF.

This sequence joins TRBV9 and TRBJ2-2, with TRBD2 as a possible D gene (6 bases). The germline V gene encodes CDR1 SGDLS and CDR2 YYNGEE. The length of the CDR3 is 14 residues. Trimming removed 0 bases at V and 6 bases at J, with 9 bases between. The CDR3 protein is CASSVATGAGELFF. The CDR3 DNA is TGTGCCAGCAGCGTAGCTACGGGGGCCGGGGAGCTGTTTTTT.

The V call is TRBV12-3 or TRBV12-4, the J call TRBJ1-1; D not resolved. The V end lost 1 base, the J end lost 5 bases, and 8 bases lay between the germline ends. The CDR3 is made up of 13 amino acids. The CDR3 reads CASSLGQSTEAFF. For the CDR3, the DNA is TGTGCCAGCAGTTTAGGCCAGTCGACTGAAGCTTTCTTT.

V gene TRBV7-2 combines with J gene TRBJ2-1; D gene unclear. The germline V and J ends were trimmed by 3 bases and 13 bases, with 16 bases remaining between them. The germline CDR1 and CDR2 sequences are SGHTA and FQGNSA. CDR3 length: 13 amino acids. The CDR3 reads CASSFLAEVLQFF. CDR3 DNA: TGTGCCAGCAGCTTCTTAGCAGAAGTTCTTCAGTTCTTC. The complete variable domain, with remaining parts taken from reference TRBV7-2 and TRBJ2-1, reads GAGVSQSPSNKVTEKGKDVELRCDPISGHTALYWYRQSLGQGLEFLIYFQGNSAPDKSGLPSDRFSAERTGGSVSTLTIQRTQQEDSAVYLCASSFLAEVLQFFGPGTRLTVL.

The chain links TRBV4-2 to TRBJ2-2; 8 bases agree with TRBD1. J lost 3 bases, V lost 3 bases, and 15 bases had no gene match. There are 19 residues in the CDR3. Per the germline V gene, CDR1 is LGHNA and CDR2 is YNFKEQ. CDR3 sequence reads: CASSHLGPRDRKHTGELFF. The CDR3 region has the DNA TGTGCCAGCAGCCACCTAGGCCCGCGGGACAGGAAACACACCGGGGAGCTGTTTTTT.